This TCR beta chain comes out of a study of blood T cell repertoires in COVID-19. Study at large: There were acute and convalescent COVID-19 samples, and they came from the United States, Italy and Spain. Sources were T cells, B-cell-depleted T cells, or PBMCs; the material itself was cDNA or gDNA.

This CDR3 contains 14 residues. Germline V lookup: CDR1 MDHEN, CDR2 SYDVKM. Per the authors' pipeline: Reference gene primer amplification yielded estimated nucleated cell counts. Some clones are missing from TCRdb's copy, which holds only in-frame ones; the method was immunoSEQ multiplex PCR. V and J calls and clone size are copied from that table; D and trimming were computed from the DNA. The sample has about 91,000 clones, 76% seen once. This clone occurred once. One junction end does not reproduce the germline sequence, and a read error may be involved. This receptor was obtained from a man between 65 and 85 years old with acute or convalescent COVID-19. The rearrangement links TRBV28 to TRBJ1-1; 9 bases line up with TRBD1. Material: peripheral blood. The CDR3 here is CASSLTGGRTEAFF. The CDR3 DNA reads TGTGCTAGCAGTTTGACAGGGGGACGGACTGAAGCTTTCTTT. Complete variable domain (other parts from reference TRBV28 and TRBJ1-1): DVKVTQSSRYLVKRTGEKVFLECVQDMDHENMFWYRQDPGLGLRLIYFSYDVKMKEKGDIPEGYSVSREKKERFSLILESASTNQTSMYLCASSLTGGRTEAFFGQGTRLTVV.